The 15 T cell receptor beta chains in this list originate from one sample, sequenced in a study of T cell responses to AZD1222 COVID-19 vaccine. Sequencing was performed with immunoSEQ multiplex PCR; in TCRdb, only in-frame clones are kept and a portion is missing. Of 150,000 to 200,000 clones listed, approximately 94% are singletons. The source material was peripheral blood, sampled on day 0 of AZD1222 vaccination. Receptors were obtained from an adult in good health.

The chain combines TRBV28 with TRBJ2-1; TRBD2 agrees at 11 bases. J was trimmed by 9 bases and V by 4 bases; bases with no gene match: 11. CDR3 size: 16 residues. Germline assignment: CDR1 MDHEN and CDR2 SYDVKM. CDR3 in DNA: TGTGCCAGCAGTTCCCCGACTAGCGGGAAGGGTAGTGAGCAGTTCTTC. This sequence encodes CASSSPTSGKGSEQFF.

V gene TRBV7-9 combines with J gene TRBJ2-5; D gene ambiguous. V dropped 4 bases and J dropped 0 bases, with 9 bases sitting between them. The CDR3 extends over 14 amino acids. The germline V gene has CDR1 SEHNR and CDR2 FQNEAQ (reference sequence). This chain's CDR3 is CASSSNMYQETQYF. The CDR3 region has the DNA TGTGCCAGCAGCTCCAACATGTACCAAGAGACCCAGTACTTC.

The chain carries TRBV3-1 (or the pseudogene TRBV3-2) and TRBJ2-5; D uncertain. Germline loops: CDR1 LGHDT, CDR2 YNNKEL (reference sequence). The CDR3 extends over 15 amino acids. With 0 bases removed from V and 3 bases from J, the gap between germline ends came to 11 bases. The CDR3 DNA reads TGTGCCAGCAGCCAAGATAGGGCAAGCAAAGAGACCCAGTACTTC. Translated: CASSQDRASKETQYF.

CDR3 loop: CASANPYPIQPQHF. Written as DNA, the CDR3 is TGTGCCAGCGCCAACCCTTACCCCATCCAGCCCCAGCATTTT. The V gene is TRBV28, the J gene TRBJ1-5; no definite D call. CDR1 is MDHEN and CDR2 is SYDVKM in the germline V gene. The CDR3 has 14 residues. Deletions cut 8 bases from V and 7 bases from J, with 18 bases between.

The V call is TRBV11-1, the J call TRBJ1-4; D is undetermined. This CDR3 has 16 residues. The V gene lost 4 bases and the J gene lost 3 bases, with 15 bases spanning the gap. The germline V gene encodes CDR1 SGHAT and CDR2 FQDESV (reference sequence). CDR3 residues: CASSSTFWEPNEKLFF. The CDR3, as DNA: TGTGCCAGCAGCTCTACTTTCTGGGAACCTAATGAAAAACTGTTTTTT.

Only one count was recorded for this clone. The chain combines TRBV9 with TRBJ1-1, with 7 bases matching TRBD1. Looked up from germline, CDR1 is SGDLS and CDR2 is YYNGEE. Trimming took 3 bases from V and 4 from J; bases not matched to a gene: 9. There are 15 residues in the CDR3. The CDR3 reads CASSAQTGMSTEAFF. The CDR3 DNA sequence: TGTGCCAGCAGCGCCCAGACAGGGATGAGCACTGAAGCTTTCTTT.

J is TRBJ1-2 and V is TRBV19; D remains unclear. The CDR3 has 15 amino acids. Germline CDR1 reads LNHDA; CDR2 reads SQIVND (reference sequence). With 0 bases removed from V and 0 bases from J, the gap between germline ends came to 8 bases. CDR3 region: CASSIESGTNYGYTF. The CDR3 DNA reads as TGTGCCAGTAGTATAGAATCCGGGACTAACTATGGCTACACCTTC.

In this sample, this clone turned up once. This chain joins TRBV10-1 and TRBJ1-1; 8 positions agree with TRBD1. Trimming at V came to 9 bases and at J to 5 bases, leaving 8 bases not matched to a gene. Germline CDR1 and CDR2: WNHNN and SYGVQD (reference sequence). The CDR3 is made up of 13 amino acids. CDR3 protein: CASSYRGNTEAFF. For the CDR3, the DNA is TGCGCCAGTAGCTACAGGGGGAATACTGAAGCTTTCTTT.

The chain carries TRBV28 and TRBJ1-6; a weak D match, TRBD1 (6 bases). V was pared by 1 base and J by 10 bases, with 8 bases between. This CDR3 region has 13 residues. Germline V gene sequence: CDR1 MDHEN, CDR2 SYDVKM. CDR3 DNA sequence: TGTGCCAGCAGTTTATTGGGGGGCTCACCCCTCCACTTT. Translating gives CASSLLGGSPLHF.

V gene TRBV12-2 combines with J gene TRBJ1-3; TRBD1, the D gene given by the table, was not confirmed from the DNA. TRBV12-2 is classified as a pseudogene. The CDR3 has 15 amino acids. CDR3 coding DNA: TGTGCAAGTCGCTGCCAGGGAACTGAAGATCACACCATATATTTT. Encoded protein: CASRCQGTEDHTIYF.

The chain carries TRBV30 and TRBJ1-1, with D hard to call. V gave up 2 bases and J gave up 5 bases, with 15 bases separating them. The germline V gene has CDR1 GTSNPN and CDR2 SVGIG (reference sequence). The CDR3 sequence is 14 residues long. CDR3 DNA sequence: TGTGCCTGGAGTCGTGGAGGAGTGGCGACTGAAGCTTTCTTT. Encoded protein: CAWSRGGVATEAFF.

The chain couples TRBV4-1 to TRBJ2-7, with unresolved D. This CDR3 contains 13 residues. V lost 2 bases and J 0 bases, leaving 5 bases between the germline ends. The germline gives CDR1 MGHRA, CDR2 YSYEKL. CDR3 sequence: CASSQSGSYEQYF. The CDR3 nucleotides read TGCGCCAGCAGCCAATCCGGCTCCTACGAGCAGTACTTC.

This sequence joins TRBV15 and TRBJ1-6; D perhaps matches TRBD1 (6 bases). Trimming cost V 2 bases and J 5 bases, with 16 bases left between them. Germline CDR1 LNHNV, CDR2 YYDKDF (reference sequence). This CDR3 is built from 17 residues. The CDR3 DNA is TGTGCCACCAGCAGAACCAGGGGTTTAAGTGATAATTCACCCCTCCACTTT. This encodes CATSRTRGLSDNSPLHF.

The CDR3 nucleotides are TGTGCCTGGAGTAACGGGGGTCCCTACGAGCAGTACTTC. It is translated as CAWSNGGPYEQYF. The gene calls are TRBV30 and TRBJ2-7, with a weak D call TRBD2 (6 bases). V lost 2 bases and J lost 2, with 10 bases in between. This CDR3 comprises 13 residues. Germline CDR1 GTSNPN, CDR2 SVGIG (reference sequence).

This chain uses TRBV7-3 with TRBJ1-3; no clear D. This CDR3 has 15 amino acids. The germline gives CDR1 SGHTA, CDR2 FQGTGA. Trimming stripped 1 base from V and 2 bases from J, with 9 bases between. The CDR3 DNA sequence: TGTGCCAGCAGCTTAATGCCCGGGGCTGGAAACACCATATATTTT. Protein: CASSLMPGAGNTIYF.